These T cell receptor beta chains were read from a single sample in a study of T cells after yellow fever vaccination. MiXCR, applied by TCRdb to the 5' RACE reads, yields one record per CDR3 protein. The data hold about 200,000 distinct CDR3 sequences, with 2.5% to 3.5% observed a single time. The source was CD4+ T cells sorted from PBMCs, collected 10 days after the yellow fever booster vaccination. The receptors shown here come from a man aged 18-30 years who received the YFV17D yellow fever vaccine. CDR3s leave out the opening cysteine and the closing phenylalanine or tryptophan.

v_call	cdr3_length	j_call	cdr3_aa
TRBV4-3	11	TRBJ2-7	ASSLGRDYEQY
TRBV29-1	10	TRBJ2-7	SVEDPSYEQY
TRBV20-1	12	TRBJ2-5	SAPYRSRGETQY
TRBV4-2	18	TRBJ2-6	ASSQVSAGTLGSGANVLT
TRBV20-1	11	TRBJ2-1	SGQDSSWDEQF
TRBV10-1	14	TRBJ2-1	ASSESGTSEYNEQF
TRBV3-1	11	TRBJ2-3	ASSRVRADTQY
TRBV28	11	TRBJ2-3	ASSPPVTDTQY
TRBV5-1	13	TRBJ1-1	ASSLGGGIGTEAF
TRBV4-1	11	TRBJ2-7	ASSQVAPYEQY
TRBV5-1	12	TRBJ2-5	ASSPGRTEETQY
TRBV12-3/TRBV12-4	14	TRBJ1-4	ASSLQAGATNEKLF
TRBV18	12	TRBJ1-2	ASSTTTDNSGYT
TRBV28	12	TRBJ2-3	ASNAGGFTDTQY
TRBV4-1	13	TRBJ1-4	ASSQPTGKNEKLF
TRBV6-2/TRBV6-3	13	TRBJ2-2	ASDSDKTYTGELF
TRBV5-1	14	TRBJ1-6	ASSSHRDSFNSPLH
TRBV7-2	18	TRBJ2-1	ASSLVRFLAGARIYNEQF
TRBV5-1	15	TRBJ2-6	ASSFRQGDSGANVLT
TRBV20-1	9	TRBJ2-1	SAPNGVEQF
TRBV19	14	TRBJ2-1	ASSILLAGGLNEQF
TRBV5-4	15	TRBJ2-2	ASSFPDLGANTGELF
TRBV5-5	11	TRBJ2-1	ASSFNSGAEQF
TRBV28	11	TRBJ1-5	ASGRTAPQPQH
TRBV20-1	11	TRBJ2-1	SANKQGPNEQF
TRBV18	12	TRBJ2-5	ASSPGSGQETQY
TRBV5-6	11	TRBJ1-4	ASSWARGEKLF
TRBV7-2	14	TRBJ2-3	ASRAAGGPGGNTQY
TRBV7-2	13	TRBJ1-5	ASSSGVGQGQPQH
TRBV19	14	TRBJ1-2	ASSIRGAGAVDGYT
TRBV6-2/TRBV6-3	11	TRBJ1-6	ASRKTGNSPLH
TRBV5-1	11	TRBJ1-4	ASSLEGFEKLF
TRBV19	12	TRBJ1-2	ASRAGAENYGYT
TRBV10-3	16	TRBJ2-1	AISESAGQGYPSREQF
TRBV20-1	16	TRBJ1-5	SANSGRGSLLSNQPQH
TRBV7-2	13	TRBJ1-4	ASSPTPSLDEKLF
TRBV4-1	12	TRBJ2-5	ASSYRLGQETQY
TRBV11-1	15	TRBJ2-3	ASSSAGGLISTDTQY
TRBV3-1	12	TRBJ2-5	ASSQHPSGETQY
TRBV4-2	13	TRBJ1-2	ASSQDLVADYGYT
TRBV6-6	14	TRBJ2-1	ASSYSNRGPYNEQF
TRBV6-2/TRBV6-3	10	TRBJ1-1	ASRRRDGEAF
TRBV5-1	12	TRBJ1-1	ASSLVQANTEAF
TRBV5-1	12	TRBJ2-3	ASSGGGPGDTQY
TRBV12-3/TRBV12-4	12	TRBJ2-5	ASTLGAGEGTQY
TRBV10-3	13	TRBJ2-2	AISPGGGFTGELF
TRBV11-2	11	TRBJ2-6	ASSLAPVSSGA
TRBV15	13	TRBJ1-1	ATSREGARVTEAF
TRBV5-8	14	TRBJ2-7	ASSRPLAGHSYEQY
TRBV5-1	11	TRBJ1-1	ASSLEAYTEAF
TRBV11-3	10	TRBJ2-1	ASSLTGSKQF
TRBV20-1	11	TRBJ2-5	SARGVGQETQY
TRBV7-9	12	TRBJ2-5	ASSLGGFPETQY
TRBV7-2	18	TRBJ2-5	ASSSLPTRRGSPTGETQY
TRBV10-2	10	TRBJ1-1	ATGGLNTEAF